The T cell receptor (beta chain) described here comes from a study of T-cell reconstitution after alpha-beta-depleted transplantation in children. Preparing the TCRbeta library involved the use of unique molecular identifiers. TCRdb called the PCR reads again in MiXCR, with one record for every CDR3 protein. The sample carries about 690,000 distinct CDR3 sequences, 16% recorded once. CDR1 DFQATT and CDR2 SNEGSKA come from the germline V gene (reference sequence). Unmatched junction bases numbered 14, after V lost 6 bases and J lost 1 base. CDR3 length: 16 residues. This clonotype has only a few counts.

The clonotype was recovered from a human donor who donated a stem cell graft to a child with acute myeloid leukemia. The chain has TRBV20-1 and TRBJ1-2, with 7 bases that match TRBD1. Specimen: PBMCs from the stem cell graft donor, collected from the stem cell graft. CDR3: CSASTGKGVNNYGYTF. The CDR3 region has the DNA TGCAGTGCGTCGACAGGGAAGGGAGTGAATAACTATGGCTACACCTTC.